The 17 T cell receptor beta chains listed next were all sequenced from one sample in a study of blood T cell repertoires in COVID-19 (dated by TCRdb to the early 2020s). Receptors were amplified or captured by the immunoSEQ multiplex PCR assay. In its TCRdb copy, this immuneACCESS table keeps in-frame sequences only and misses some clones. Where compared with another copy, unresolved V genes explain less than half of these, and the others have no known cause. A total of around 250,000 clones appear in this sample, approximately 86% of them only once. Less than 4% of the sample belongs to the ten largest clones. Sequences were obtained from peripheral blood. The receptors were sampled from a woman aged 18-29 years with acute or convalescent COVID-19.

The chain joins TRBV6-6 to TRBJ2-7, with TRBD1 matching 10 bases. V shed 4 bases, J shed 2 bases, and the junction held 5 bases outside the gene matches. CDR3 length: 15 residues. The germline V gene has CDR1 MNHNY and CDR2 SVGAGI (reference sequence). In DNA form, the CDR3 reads TGTGCCAGCAGTTCCCCGGACAGGGGGACCTACGAGCAGTACTTC. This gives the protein CASSSPDRGTYEQYF.

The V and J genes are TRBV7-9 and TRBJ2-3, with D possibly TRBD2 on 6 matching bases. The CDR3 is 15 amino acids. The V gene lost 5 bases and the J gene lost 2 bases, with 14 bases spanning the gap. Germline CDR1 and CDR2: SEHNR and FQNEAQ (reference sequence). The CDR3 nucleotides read TGTGCCAGCAGCCAAGATGCGGGGCTCACAGATACGCAGTATTTT. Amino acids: CASSQDAGLTDTQYF. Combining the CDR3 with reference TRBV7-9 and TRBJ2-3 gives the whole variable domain DTGVSQNPRHKITKRGQNVTFRCDPISEHNRLYWYRQTLGQGPEFLTYFQNEAQLEKSRLLSDRFSAERPKGSFSTLEIQRTEQGDSAMYLCASSQDAGLTDTQYFGPGTRLTVL.

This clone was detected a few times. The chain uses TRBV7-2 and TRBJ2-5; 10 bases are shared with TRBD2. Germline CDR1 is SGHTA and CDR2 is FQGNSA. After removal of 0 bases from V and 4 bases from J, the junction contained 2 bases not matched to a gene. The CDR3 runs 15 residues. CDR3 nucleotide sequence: TGTGCCAGCAGCTTAGCGCTAGCGGGAGCAGAGACCCAGTACTTC. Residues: CASSLALAGAETQYF. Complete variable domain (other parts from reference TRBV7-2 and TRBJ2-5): GAGVSQSPSNKVTEKGKDVELRCDPISGHTALYWYRQSLGQGLEFLIYFQGNSAPDKSGLPSDRFSAERTGGSVSTLTIQRTQQEDSAVYLCASSLALAGAETQYFGPGTRLLVL.

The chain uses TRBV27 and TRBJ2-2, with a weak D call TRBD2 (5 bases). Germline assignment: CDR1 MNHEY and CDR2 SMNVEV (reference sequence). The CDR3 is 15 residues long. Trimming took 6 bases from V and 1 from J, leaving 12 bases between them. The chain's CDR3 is CASRQRQLNTGELFF. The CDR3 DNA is TGTGCCAGCAGGCAGCGGCAGTTGAACACCGGGGAGCTGTTTTTT.

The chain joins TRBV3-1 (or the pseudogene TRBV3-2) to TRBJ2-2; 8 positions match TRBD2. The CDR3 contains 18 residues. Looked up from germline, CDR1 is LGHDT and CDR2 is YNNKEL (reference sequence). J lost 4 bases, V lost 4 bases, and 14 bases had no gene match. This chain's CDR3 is CASSPAIAGPRATGELFF. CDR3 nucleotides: TGTGCCAGCAGCCCAGCCATAGCGGGACCGCGGGCCACCGGGGAGCTGTTTTTT.

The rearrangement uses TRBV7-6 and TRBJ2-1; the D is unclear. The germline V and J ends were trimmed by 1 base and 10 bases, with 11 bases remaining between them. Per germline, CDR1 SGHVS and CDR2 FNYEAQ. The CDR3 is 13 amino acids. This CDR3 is CASSLVAIGEQFF. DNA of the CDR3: TGTGCCAGCAGCTTAGTAGCCATTGGAGAGCAGTTCTTC.

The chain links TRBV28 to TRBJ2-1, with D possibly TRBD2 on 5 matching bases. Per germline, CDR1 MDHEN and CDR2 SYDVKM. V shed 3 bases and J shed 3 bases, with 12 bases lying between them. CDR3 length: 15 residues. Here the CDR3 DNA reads TGTGCCAGCAGTTTGGTACTAGTGGGCTACAATGAGCAGTTCTTC. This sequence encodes CASSLVLVGYNEQFF.

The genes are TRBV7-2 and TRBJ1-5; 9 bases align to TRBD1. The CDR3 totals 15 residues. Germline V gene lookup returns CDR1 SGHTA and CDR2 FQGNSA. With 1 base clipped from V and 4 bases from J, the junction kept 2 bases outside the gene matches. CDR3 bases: TGTGCCAGCAGCTTAGAGGACAGGGGTAATCAGCCCCAGCATTTT. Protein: CASSLEDRGNQPQHF.

CDR3 coding DNA: TGTGCAAGTCGCTTAGGGTTTAACCGCACCGGGATCTACGAGCAGTACTTC. It translates to CASRLGFNRTGIYEQYF. J is TRBJ2-7 and V is TRBV12-2; the tabulated D call, TRBD2, remains unverified against the DNA. TRBV12-2 is a listed pseudogene. The CDR3 contains 17 residues.

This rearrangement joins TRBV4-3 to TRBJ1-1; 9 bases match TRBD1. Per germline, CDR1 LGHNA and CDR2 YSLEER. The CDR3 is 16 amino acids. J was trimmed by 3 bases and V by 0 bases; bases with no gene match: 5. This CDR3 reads CASSQDRTGGYTEAFF. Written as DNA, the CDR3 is TGCGCCAGCAGCCAAGATCGTACAGGGGGCTACACTGAAGCTTTCTTT.

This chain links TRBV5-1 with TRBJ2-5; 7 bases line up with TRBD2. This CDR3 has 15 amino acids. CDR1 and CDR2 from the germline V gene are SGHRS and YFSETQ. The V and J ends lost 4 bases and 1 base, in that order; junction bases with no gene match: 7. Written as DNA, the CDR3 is TGCGCCAGCAGCCTTGGGGGGGGGTCCCAAGAGACCCAGTACTTC. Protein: CASSLGGGSQETQYF.

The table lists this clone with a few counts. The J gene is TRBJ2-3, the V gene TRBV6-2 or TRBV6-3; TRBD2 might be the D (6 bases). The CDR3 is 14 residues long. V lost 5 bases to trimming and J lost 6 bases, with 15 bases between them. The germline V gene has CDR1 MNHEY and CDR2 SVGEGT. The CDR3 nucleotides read TGTGCCAGCAGTGTGTCGGGAGTAGTTGATACGCAGTATTTT. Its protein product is CASSVSGVVDTQYF.

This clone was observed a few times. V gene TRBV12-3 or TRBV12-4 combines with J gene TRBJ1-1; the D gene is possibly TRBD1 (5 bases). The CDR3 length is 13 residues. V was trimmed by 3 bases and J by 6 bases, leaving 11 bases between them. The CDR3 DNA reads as TGTGCCAGCAGTTTTGGTAGGGGTGCTGAAGCTTTCTTT. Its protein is CASSFGRGAEAFF.

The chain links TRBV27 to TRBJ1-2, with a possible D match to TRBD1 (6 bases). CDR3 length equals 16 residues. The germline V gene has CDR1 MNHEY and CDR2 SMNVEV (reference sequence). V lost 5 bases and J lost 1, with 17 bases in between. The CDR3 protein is CASSPKLTGGNYGYTF. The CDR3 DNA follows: TGTGCCAGCAGTCCGAAGCTGACAGGCGGTAACTATGGCTACACCTTC.

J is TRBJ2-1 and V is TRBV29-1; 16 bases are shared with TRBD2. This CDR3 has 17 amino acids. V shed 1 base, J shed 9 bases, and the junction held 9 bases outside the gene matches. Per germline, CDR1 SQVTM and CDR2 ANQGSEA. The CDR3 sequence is CSVEGGTSGRAFGEQFF. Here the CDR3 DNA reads TGCAGCGTTGAAGGTGGGACTAGCGGGAGGGCCTTTGGTGAGCAGTTCTTC.

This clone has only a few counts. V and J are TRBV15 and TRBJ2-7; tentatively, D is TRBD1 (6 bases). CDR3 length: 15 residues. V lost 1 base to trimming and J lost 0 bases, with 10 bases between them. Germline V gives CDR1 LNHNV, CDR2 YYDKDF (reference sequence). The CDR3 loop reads CATSRVADSSYEQYF. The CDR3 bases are TGTGCCACCAGCAGAGTTGCGGACAGCTCCTACGAGCAGTACTTC. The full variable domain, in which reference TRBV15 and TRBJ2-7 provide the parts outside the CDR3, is DAMVIQNPRYQVTQFGKPVTLSCSQTLNHNVMYWYQQKSSQAPKLLFHYYDKDFNNEADTPDNFQSRRPNTSFCFLDIRSPGLGDTAMYLCATSRVADSSYEQYFGPGTRLTVT.

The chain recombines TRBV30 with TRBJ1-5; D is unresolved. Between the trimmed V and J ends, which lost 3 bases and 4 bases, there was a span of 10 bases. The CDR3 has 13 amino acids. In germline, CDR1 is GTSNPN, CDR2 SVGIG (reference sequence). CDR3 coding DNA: TGTGCCTGGAGCCCCACGAGGAATCAGCCCCAGCATTTT. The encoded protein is CAWSPTRNQPQHF. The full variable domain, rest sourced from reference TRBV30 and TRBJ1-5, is SQTIHQWPATLVQPVGSPLSLECTVEGTSNPNLYWYRQAAGRGLQLLFYSVGIGQISSEVPQNLSASRPQDRQFILSSKKLLLSDSGFYLCAWSPTRNQPQHFGDGTRLSIL.